The T cell receptor beta chain under discussion was sequenced for a study of blood T cells in healthy people across ages. The ends lost 6 bases at V and 3 bases at J; junction bases unmatched: 15. CDR1 is MDHEN, CDR2 SYDVKM, per germline. This CDR3 spans 17 amino acids. Worth noting for this clonotype: No antigen is known for it.

Notes on the study in general: While age rose, TCR beta diversity per million T cells dropped in a roughly linear way.

Using a J-beta primer mix together with a sample-barcoded 5' primer, a second PCR was run for roughly 7 to 11 cycles. TCRdb fed the 5' RACE reads into MiXCR, producing one record per CDR3 protein. This table has roughly 800,000 distinct CDR3 sequences, roughly 25% appearing once. These sequences were also reported in another study, on T cells of mothers and their children.

The receptor was derived from a boy between 10 and 17 years old in good health. The chain combines TRBV28 with TRBJ1-2; TRBD1 aligns across 8 bases. The specimen was blood. CDR3: CASRTEQGGLIDYGYTF. In DNA, the CDR3 is TGTGCCAGCAGGACCGAACAGGGGGGTTTGATTGACTATGGCTACACCTTC.